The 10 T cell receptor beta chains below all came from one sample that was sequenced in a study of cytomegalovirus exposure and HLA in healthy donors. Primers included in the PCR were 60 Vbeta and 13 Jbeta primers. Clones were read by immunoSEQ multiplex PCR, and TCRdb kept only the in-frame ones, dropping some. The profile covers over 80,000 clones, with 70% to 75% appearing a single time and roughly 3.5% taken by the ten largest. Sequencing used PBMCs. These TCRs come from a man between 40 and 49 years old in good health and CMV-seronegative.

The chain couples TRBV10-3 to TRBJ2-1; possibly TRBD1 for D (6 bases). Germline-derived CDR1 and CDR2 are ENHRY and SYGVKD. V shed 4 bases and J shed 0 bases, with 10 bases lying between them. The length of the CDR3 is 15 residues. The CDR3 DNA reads TGTGCCATCAGTGGAGGACAGAGCTCCTACAATGAGCAGTTCTTC. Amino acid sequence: CAISGGQSSYNEQFF.

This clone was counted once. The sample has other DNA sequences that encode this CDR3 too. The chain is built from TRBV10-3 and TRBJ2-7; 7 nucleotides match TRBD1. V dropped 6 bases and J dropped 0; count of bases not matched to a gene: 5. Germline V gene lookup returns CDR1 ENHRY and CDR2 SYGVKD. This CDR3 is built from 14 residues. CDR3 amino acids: CAISRTGSSYEQYF. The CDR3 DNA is TGTGCCATCAGCCGGACAGGAAGCTCCTACGAGCAGTACTTC.

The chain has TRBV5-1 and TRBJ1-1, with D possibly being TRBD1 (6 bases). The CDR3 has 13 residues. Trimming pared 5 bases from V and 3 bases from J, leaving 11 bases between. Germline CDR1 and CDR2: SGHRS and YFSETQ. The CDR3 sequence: CASRRSGDTEAFF. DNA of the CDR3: TGCGCCAGCAGGCGATCAGGGGACACTGAAGCTTTCTTT.

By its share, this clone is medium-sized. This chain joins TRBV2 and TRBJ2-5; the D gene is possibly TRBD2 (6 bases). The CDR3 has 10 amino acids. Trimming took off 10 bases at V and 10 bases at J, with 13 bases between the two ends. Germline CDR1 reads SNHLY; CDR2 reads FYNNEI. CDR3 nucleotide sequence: TGTGCCACCACCGACGGGGGCCAGTACTTC. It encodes CATTDGGQYF.

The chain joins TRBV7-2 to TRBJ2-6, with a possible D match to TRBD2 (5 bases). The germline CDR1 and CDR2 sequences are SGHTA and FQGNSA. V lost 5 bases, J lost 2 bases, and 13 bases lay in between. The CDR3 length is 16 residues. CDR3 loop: CASSPDWGAGANVLTF. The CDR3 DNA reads TGTGCCAGCAGCCCCGATTGGGGAGCTGGGGCCAACGTCCTGACTTTC.

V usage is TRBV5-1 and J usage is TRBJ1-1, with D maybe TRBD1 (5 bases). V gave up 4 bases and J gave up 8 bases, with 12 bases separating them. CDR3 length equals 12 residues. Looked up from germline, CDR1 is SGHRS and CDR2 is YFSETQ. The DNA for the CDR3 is TGCGCCAGCAGCGACAACCAGGGAGAAGCTTTCTTT. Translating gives CASSDNQGEAFF.

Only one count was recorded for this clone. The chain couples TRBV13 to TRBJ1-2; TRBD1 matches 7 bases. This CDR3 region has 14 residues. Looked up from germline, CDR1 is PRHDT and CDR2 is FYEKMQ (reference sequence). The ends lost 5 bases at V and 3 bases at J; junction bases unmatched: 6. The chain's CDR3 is CASSPRGVDYGYTF. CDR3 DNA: TGTGCCAGCAGCCCCAGGGGGGTGGACTATGGCTACACCTTC.

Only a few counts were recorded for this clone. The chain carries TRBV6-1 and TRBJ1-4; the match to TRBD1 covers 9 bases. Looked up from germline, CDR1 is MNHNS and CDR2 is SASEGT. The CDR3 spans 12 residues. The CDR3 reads CASQGAREKLFF. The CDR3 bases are TGTGCTTCACAGGGGGCACGGGAAAAACTGTTTTTT.

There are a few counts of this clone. In nucleotides, the CDR3 is TGCGCCAGCAGCCTCGCTAGCCCCAGGGGGCTGGACACTGAAGCTTTCTTT. Residues: CASSLASPRGLDTEAFF. The V call is TRBV4-1, the J call TRBJ1-1; TRBD1 matches 8 bases. This CDR3 is built from 17 residues. V dropped 4 bases and J dropped 3; count of bases not matched to a gene: 13. Germline V gene sequence: CDR1 MGHRA, CDR2 YSYEKL.

The CDR3 loop is CASSPAGGDSPLHF. The DNA for the CDR3 is TGTGCCAGCAGCCCGGCAGGGGGAGATTCACCCCTCCACTTT. This chain connects TRBV2 to TRBJ1-6, with 7 nucleotides matching TRBD1. Trimming cost V 6 bases and J 8 bases; bases outside gene matches: 7. Germline V gene lookup returns CDR1 SNHLY and CDR2 FYNNEI. The length of the CDR3 is 14 residues.